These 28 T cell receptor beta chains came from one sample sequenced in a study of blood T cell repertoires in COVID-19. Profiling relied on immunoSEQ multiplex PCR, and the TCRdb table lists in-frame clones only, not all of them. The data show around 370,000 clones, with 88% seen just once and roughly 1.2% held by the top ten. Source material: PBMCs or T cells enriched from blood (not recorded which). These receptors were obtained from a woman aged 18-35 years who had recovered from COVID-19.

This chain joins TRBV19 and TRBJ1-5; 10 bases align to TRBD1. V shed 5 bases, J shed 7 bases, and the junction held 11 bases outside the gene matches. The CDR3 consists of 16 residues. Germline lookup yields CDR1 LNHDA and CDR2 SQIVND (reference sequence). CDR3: CASSAPGQGPRQPQHF. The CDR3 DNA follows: TGTGCCAGTAGTGCACCGGGACAGGGGCCCAGGCAGCCCCAGCATTTT.

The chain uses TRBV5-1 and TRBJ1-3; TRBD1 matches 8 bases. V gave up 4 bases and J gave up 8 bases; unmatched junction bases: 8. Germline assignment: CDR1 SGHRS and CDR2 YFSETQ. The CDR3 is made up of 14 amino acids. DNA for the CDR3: TGCGCCAGCAGCCAGGACAGGGTAAAGGACACCATATATTTT. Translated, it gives CASSQDRVKDTIYF. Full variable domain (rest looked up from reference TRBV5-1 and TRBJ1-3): KAGVTQTPRYLIKTRGQQVTLSCSPISGHRSVSWYQQTPGQGLQFLFEYFSETQRNKGNFPGRFSGRQFSNSRSEMNVSTLELGDSALYLCASSQDRVKDTIYFGEGSWLTVV.

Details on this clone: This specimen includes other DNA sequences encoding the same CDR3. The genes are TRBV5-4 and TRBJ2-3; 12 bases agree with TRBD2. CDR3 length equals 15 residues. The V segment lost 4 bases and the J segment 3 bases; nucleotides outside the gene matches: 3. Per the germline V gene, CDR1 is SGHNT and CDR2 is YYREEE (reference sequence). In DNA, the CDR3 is TGTGCCAGCAGCCTAGCGGGGGGGGGAACAGATACGCAGTATTTT. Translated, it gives CASSLAGGGTDTQYF.

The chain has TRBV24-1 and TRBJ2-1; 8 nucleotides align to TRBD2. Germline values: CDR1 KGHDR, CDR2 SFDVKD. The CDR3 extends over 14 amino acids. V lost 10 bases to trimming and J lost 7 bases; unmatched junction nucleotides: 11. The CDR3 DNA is TGTGCCACAAGCGGGGGCCAGAGAAGTAATGAGCAGTTCTTC. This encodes CATSGGQRSNEQFF.

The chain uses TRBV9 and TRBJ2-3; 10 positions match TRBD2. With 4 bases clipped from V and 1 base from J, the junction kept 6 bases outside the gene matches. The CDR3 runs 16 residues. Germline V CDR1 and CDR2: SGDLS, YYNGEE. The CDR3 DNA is TGTGCCAGCAGCTTTGAACTAGCGGGGCGCACAGATACGCAGTATTTT. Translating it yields CASSFELAGRTDTQYF. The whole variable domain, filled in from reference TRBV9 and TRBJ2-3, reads DSGVTQTPKHLITATGQRVTLRCSPRSGDLSVYWYQQSLDQGLQFLIQYYNGEERAKGNILERFSAQQFPDLHSELNLSSLELGDSALYFCASSFELAGRTDTQYFGPGTRLTVL.

The CDR3 loop reads CASSPDSRDSPLHF. CDR3 DNA: TGCGCCAGCAGCCCGGACAGTCGAGATTCACCCCTCCACTTT. This rearrangement joins TRBV5-1 to TRBJ1-6, with D possibly matching TRBD1 (6 bases). With 4 bases removed from V and 8 bases from J, the gap between germline ends came to 13 bases. Germline V lookup: CDR1 SGHRS, CDR2 YFSETQ. This CDR3 has 14 residues.

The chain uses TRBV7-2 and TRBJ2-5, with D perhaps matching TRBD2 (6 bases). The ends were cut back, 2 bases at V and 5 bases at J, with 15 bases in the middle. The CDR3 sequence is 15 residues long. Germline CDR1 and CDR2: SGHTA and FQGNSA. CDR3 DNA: TGTGCCAGCAGCTTATCCCGACTAGTCTGGGAGACCCAGTACTTC. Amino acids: CASSLSRLVWETQYF.

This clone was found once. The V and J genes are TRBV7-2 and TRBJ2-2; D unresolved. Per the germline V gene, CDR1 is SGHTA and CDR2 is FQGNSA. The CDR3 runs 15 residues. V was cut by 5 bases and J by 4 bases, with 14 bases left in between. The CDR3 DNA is TGTGCCAGCAGCCCAGAGTCGGCGGCCACCGGGGAGCTGTTTTTT. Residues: CASSPESAATGELFF.

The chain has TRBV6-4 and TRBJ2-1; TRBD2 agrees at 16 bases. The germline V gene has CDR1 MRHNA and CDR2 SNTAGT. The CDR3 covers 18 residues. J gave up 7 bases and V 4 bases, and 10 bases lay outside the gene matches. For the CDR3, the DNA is TGTGCCAGCAGTGTCGGGACTAGCGGGGGGGCCAAATCTAATGAGCAGTTCTTC. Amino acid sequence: CASSVGTSGGAKSNEQFF.

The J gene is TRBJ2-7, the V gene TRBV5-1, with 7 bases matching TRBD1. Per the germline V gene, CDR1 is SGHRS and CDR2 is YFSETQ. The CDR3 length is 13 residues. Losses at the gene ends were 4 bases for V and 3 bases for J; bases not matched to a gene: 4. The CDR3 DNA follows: TGCGCCAGCAGCGAGGGGGCGCACTACGAGCAGTACTTC. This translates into CASSEGAHYEQYF.

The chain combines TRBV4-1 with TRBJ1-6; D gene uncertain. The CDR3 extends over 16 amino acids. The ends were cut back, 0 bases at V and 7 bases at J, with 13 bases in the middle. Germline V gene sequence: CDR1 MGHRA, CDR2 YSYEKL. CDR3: CASSQDLWPPNSPLHF. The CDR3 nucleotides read TGCGCCAGCAGCCAAGATCTTTGGCCCCCAAATTCACCCCTCCACTTT.

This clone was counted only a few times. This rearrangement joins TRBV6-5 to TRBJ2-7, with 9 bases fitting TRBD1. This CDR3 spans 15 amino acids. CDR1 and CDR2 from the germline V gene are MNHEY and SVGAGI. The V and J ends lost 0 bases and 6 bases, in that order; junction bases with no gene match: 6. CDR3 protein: CASSYSRTGASEQYF. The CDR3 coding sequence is TGTGCCAGCAGTTACTCCCGGACAGGGGCGAGCGAGCAGTACTTC.

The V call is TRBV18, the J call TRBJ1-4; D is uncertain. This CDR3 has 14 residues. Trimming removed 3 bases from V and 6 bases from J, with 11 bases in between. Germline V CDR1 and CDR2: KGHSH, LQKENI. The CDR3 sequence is CASSPLPGDEKLFF. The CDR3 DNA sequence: TGTGCCAGCTCACCCCTCCCGGGTGATGAAAAACTGTTTTTT.

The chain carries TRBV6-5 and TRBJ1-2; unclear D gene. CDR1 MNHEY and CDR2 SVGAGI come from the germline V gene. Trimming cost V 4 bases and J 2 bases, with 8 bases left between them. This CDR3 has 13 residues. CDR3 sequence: CASSWATNYGYTF. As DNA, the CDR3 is TGTGCCAGCAGTTGGGCAACGAACTATGGCTACACCTTC.

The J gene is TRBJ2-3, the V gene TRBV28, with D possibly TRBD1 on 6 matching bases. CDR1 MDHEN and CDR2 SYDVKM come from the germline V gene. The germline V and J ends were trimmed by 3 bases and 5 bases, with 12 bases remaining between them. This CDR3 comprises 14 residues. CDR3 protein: CASSLSLQGDTQYF. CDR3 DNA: TGTGCCAGCAGTTTGTCTCTACAGGGAGATACGCAGTATTTT.

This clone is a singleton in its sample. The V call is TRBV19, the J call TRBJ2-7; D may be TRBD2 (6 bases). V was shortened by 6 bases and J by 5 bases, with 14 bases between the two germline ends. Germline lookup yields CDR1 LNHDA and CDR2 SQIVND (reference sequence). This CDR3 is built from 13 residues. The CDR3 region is CASSLGGNDEQYF. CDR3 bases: TGTGCCAGTAGCCTCGGGGGTAACGACGAGCAGTACTTC.

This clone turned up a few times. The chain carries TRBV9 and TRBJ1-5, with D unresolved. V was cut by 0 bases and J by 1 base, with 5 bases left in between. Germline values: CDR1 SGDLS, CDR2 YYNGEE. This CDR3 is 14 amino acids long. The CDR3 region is CASSVAPSNQPQHF. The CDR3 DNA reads TGTGCCAGCAGCGTAGCTCCGAGCAATCAGCCCCAGCATTTT.

The CDR3 DNA sequence: TGTGCCAGCAGCTTAGACAGGGGTGAAGCTTTCTTT. Its translation is CASSLDRGEAFF. The rearrangement links TRBV11-3 to TRBJ1-1, with D possibly being TRBD1 (6 bases). Germline assignment: CDR1 SGHNT and CDR2 YENEEA. The CDR3 extends over 12 amino acids. The V gene lost 0 bases and the J gene lost 7 bases, with 6 bases spanning the gap.

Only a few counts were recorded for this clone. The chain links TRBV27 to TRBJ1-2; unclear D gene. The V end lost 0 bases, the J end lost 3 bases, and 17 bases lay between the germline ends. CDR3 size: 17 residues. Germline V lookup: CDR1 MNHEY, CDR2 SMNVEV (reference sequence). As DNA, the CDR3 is TGTGCCAGCAGTTTATCTCGGAGGGCAGGATTTTACTATGGCTACACCTTC. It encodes CASSLSRRAGFYYGYTF.

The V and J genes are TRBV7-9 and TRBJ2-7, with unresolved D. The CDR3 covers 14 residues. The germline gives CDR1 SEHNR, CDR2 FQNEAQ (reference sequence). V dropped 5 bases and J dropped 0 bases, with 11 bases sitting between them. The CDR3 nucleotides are TGTGCCAGCAGCCGCCAGGAAGACTCCTACGAGCAGTACTTC. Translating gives CASSRQEDSYEQYF.

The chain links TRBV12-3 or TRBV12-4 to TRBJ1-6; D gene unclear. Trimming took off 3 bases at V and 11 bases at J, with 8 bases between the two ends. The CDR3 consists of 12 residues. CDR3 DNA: TGTGCCAGCAGTTTTTTCCCCGCACCCCTCCACTTT. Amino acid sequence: CASSFFPAPLHF.

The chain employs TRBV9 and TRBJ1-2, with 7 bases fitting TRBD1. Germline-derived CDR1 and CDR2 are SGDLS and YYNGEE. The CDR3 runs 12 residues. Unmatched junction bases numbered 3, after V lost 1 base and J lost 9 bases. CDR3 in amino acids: CASSVIQGSYTF. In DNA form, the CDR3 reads TGTGCCAGCAGCGTAATACAGGGGAGCTACACCTTC.

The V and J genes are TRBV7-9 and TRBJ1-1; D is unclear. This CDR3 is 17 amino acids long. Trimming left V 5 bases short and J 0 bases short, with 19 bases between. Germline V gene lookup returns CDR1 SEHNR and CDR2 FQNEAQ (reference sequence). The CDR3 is CASSPRFAPMVNTEAFF. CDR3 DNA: TGTGCCAGCAGCCCGAGGTTTGCGCCAATGGTGAACACTGAAGCTTTCTTT.

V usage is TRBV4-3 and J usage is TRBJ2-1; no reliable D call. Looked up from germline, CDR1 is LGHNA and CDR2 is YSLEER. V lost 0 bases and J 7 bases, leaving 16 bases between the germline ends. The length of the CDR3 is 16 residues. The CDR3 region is CASSQDLSSPTNEQFF. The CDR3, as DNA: TGCGCCAGCAGCCAAGATCTGAGTAGCCCTACAAATGAGCAGTTCTTC.

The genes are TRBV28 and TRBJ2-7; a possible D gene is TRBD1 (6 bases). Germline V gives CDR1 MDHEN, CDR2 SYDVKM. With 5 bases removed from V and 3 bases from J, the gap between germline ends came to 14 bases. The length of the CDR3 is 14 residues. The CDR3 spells CASSAQGFYYEQYF. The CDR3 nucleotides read TGTGCCAGCAGTGCTCAGGGGTTTTACTACGAGCAGTACTTC. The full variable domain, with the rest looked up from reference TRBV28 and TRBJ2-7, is DVKVTQSSRYLVKRTGEKVFLECVQDMDHENMFWYRQDPGLGLRLIYFSYDVKMKEKGDIPEGYSVSREKKERFSLILESASTNQTSMYLCASSAQGFYYEQYFGPGTRLTVT.

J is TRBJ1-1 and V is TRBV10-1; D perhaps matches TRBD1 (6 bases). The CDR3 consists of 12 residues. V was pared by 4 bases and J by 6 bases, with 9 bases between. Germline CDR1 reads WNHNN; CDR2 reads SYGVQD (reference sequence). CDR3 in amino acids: CASSGQGPEAFF. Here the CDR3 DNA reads TGCGCCAGCAGTGGTCAGGGGCCTGAAGCTTTCTTT.

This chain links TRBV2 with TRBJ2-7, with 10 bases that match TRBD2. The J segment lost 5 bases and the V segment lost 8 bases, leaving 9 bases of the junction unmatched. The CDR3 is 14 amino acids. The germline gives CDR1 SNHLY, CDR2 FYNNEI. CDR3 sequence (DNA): TGTGCCAGCGGGTCCCTAGCGGGGGAGCACGAGCAGTACTTC. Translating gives CASGSLAGEHEQYF.

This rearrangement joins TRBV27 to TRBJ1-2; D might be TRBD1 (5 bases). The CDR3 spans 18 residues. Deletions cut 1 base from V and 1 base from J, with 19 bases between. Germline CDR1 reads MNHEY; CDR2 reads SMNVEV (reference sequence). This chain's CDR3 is CASSLYTGTGLFNYGYTF. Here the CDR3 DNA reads TGTGCCAGCAGTTTATATACTGGTACAGGCTTATTTAACTATGGCTACACCTTC.